One and the same sample provided the 8 T cell receptor beta chains below, sequenced in a study of cytomegalovirus exposure and HLA in healthy donors. The PCR made use of 60 Vbeta and 13 Jbeta primers. Profiling relied on immunoSEQ multiplex PCR, and the TCRdb table lists in-frame clones only, not all of them. The sample has 100,000 to 150,000 clones, around 69% seen once. Sequencing was done on a sample of PBMCs. These TCRs come from a human donor in good health.

The V and J genes are TRBV27 and TRBJ2-5; 12 nucleotides align to TRBD2. The CDR3 runs 17 residues. Germline assignment: CDR1 MNHEY and CDR2 SMNVEV (reference sequence). V lost 3 bases, J lost 1 base, and 6 bases stayed unmatched. This chain's CDR3 is CASSFRLAGGVQETQYF. The CDR3 DNA sequence: TGTGCCAGCAGTTTTCGGCTAGCGGGAGGGGTCCAAGAGACCCAGTACTTC.

This chain links TRBV5-6 with TRBJ2-5, with 7 bases that match TRBD2. Trimming removed 4 bases from V and 2 bases from J; junction bases left unmatched: 5. The CDR3 length is 14 residues. CDR1 and CDR2 (germline): SGHDT, YYEEEE. As DNA, the CDR3 is TGTGCCAGCAGCCCGCCCGGGGGGCAAGAGACCCAGTACTTC. Its protein is CASSPPGGQETQYF.

The genes are TRBV27 and TRBJ2-1; D remains ambiguous. V shed 0 bases and J shed 4 bases, with 10 bases lying between them. Per germline, CDR1 MNHEY and CDR2 SMNVEV (reference sequence). CDR3 length equals 15 residues. The CDR3 nucleotides read TGTGCCAGCAGTTTATCGAGCGACGTATACAATGAGCAGTTCTTC. Protein sequence: CASSLSSDVYNEQFF.

The rearrangement links TRBV11-2 to TRBJ1-4; 8 positions match TRBD1. Looked up from germline, CDR1 is SGHAT and CDR2 is FQNNGV. Trimming at V came to 1 base and at J to 2 bases, leaving 3 bases not matched to a gene. The CDR3 consists of 16 residues. CDR3 residues: CASSLGRQGTNEKLFF. CDR3 DNA: TGTGCCAGCAGCTTAGGACGACAGGGGACTAATGAAAAACTGTTTTTT. Complete variable domain (other parts from reference TRBV11-2 and TRBJ1-4): EAGVAQSPRYKIIEKRQSVAFWCNPISGHATLYWYQQILGQGPKLLIQFQNNGVVDDSQLPKDRFSAERLKGVDSTLKIQPAKLEDSAVYLCASSLGRQGTNEKLFFGSGTQLSVL.

This chain joins TRBV7-2 and TRBJ2-7; the match to TRBD2 covers 9 bases. The trim removed 1 base at V and 7 bases at J, leaving 11 bases unmatched. The CDR3 consists of 16 residues. Germline CDR1 SGHTA, CDR2 FQGNSA. The CDR3 sequence: CASSLVPAGGPLEQYF. The DNA for the CDR3 is TGTGCCAGCAGCTTAGTACCAGCGGGGGGTCCTTTGGAGCAGTACTTC.

The chain joins TRBV14 to TRBJ2-7, with 10 bases fitting TRBD2. CDR1 SGHDN and CDR2 FVKESK come from the germline V gene. CDR3 length equals 13 residues. J gave up 4 bases and V 4 bases, and 1 base lay outside the gene matches. The CDR3 coding sequence is TGTGCCAGCAGCCCTAGCGGGAGTTACGAGCAGTACTTC. This translates into CASSPSGSYEQYF.

The chain carries TRBV7-3 and TRBJ2-2; D unclear. This CDR3 contains 14 residues. Germline CDR1 reads SGHTA; CDR2 reads FQGTGA. Trimming pared 0 bases from V and 4 bases from J, leaving 6 bases between. Here the CDR3 reads CASSLTPGTGELFF. DNA for the CDR3: TGTGCCAGCAGCTTAACCCCGGGCACCGGGGAGCTGTTTTTT. Looking up the rest from reference TRBV7-3 and TRBJ2-2 gives the full variable domain: GAGVSQTPSNKVTEKGKYVELRCDPISGHTALYWYRQSLGQGPEFLIYFQGTGAADDSGLPNDRFFAVRPEGSVSTLKIQRTERGDSAVYLCASSLTPGTGELFFGEGSRLTVL.

The V and J genes are TRBV28 and TRBJ1-3; tentatively, D is TRBD1 (6 bases). CDR1 is MDHEN, CDR2 SYDVKM, per germline. V was shortened by 1 base and J by 4 bases, with 14 bases between the two germline ends. The CDR3 has 16 amino acids. In DNA form, the CDR3 reads TGTGCCAGCAGTTTATACCGCACAGGGAGAGGAAACACCATATATTTT. Translation gives CASSLYRTGRGNTIYF.